A selection of T cell receptor beta chains follows, all from one sample in a study of blood T cells in healthy people across ages. One entry per CDR3 protein results from TCRdb running MiXCR on the 5' RACE reads. The top ten clones hold approximately 3.7% of a sample with 600,000 or so distinct CDR3 sequences, approximately 21% of them seen once. Sequencing input: blood. The receptors were gathered from a man between 65 and 85 years old in good health. Each CDR3 is given with its conserved first and last residue. The D gene is left open where the match is weak. Only part of the rows carry a size: once, few, many, or a class if the clone is expanded.

>NA|NA|TRBV10-3|TRBJ1-2
CAISPRVDYGYTF
TGTGCCATCAGTCCTCGAGTTGACTATGGCTACACCTTC
>NA|NA|TRBV29-1|TRBJ2-3
CSVLGSYRGPDTQYF
TGCAGCGTTCTGGGGAGCTACCGGGGCCCAGATACGCAGTATTTT
>few|TRBD2|TRBV20-1|TRBJ2-3
CSAGRTSGTRDAQYF
TGCAGTGCTGGACGGACTAGCGGGACGAGAGATGCGCAGTATTTT
>NA|NA|TRBV4-1|TRBJ1-5
CASSQSRVSNQPQHF
TGCGCCAGCAGCCAATCCCGGGTTAGCAATCAGCCTCAGCATTTT
>few|NA|TRBV5-1|TRBJ2-3
CASSLGQSQRDTQYF
TGCGCCAGCAGCCTAGGACAGTCCCAGAGGGATACGCAGTATTTT
>few|TRBD2|TRBV20-1|TRBJ2-7
CSAQGQGLAGGNEQYF
TGCAGTGCTCAAGGCCAGGGACTAGCGGGAGGAAACGAGCAGTACTTC
>NA|TRBD2|TRBV12-3/TRBV12-4|TRBJ2-1
CASSFGTSGTNNEQFF
TGTGCCAGCAGTTTCGGGACTAGCGGGACCAACAATGAGCAGTTCTTC
>few|TRBD2|TRBV12-3/TRBV12-4|TRBJ2-4
CASREAGGPENIQYF
TGTGCCAGCAGAGAAGCGGGAGGGCCGGAAAACATTCAGTACTTC
>NA|TRBD1|TRBV6-1|TRBJ2-2
CASSAGQGTGELFF
TGTGCCAGCAGTGCGGGACAGGGCACCGGGGAGCTGTTTTTT
>NA|TRBD2|TRBV20-1|TRBJ2-7
CSASASGRLYEQYF
TGCAGTGCTAGCGCGAGCGGGAGACTCTACGAGCAGTACTTC
>few|TRBD1|TRBV6-5|TRBJ1-1
CASTKTGGTEAFF
TGTGCCAGCACCAAAACAGGGGGCACTGAAGCTTTCTTT
>few|TRBD1|TRBV20-1|TRBJ1-4
CSATRDSHDEKLFF
TGCAGTGCTACAAGGGACAGCCATGATGAAAAACTGTTTTTT
>many|NA|TRBV28|TRBJ2-1
CASSSTGGGNNEQFF
TGTGCCAGCAGTTCCACAGGGGGAGGGAACAATGAGCAGTTCTTC
>NA|NA|TRBV2|TRBJ2-5
CASSKRPPQETQYF
TGTGCCAGCAGCAAGCGGCCCCCGCAAGAGACCCAGTACTTC
>once|NA|TRBV29-1|TRBJ2-7
CSVVQGAYEQYF
TGCAGCGTTGTTCAGGGAGCCTACGAGCAGTACTTC
>few|TRBD2|TRBV6-1|TRBJ2-1
CASTDSLAESYNEQFF
TGTGCCAGCACCGACTCCCTAGCGGAGTCCTACAATGAGCAGTTCTTC
>NA|NA|TRBV5-1|TRBJ2-5
CASSLVATGYQETQYF
TGCGCCAGCAGCTTGGTGGCTACAGGTTATCAAGAGACCCAGTACTTC
>few|NA|TRBV7-2|TRBJ2-1
CASSLRQAANTDEQFF
TGTGCCAGCAGCTTAAGGCAAGCGGCTAATACGGATGAGCAGTTCTTC
>NA|NA|TRBV30|TRBJ2-5
CAWSRGDGQETQYF
TGTGCCTGGAGTAGAGGGGACGGACAAGAGACCCAGTACTTC
>NA|TRBD1|TRBV25-1|TRBJ2-7
CASSLGQGYREQYF
TGTGCCAGCAGCCTGGGACAGGGGTATCGGGAGCAGTACTTC